Below, 29 T cell receptor beta chains from the same sample are listed, as sequenced in a study of Ad26.COV2.S vaccination and SARS-CoV-2 variants. Sample treatment: around 19 received Ad26.COV2.S at low or high dose, single or two shots; about 5 received placebo; per-sample allocation not given. Following the first vaccine or placebo injection, samples were taken on day 63. Measured with immunoSEQ multiplex PCR; TCRdb has only the in-frame clones, and not every one. Of about half a million clones listed, roughly 87% are singletons. The sequencing used peripheral blood, collected in a trial of Ad26.COV2.S vaccine versus placebo. The receptors were sampled from a person aged 18-65 years who received the Ad26.COV2.S COVID-19 vaccine or a placebo.

V usage is TRBV7-6 and J usage is TRBJ2-2, with 11 positions matching TRBD2. V was pared by 5 bases and J by 6 bases, with 11 bases of the junction left unmatched. The germline V gene has CDR1 SGHVS and CDR2 FNYEAQ. The CDR3 is 17 amino acids. The DNA of the CDR3 is TGTGCCAGCAGCCTTCCCGTAGCGGGAGGGAGGTCCGGGGAGCTGTTTTTT. Translated, it gives CASSLPVAGGRSGELFF.

CDR3 nucleotides: TGCAGTGCCGAGAACTACGAGCAGTACTTC. It codes for CSAENYEQYF. The chain is built from TRBV20-1 and TRBJ2-7; D remains ambiguous. With 6 bases removed from V and 3 bases from J, the gap between germline ends came to 6 bases. CDR1 and CDR2 from the germline V gene are DFQATT and SNEGSKA (reference sequence). The CDR3 covers 10 residues.

The chain employs TRBV28 and TRBJ1-2; the D gene is possibly TRBD1 (5 bases). The V gene's germline CDR1 is MDHEN and CDR2 SYDVKM. Trimming removed 2 bases at V and 10 bases at J, with 8 bases between. The CDR3 extends over 11 amino acids. CDR3: CASSLQGVYTF. Here the CDR3 DNA reads TGTGCCAGCAGTTTACAGGGTGTCTACACCTTC.

The genes are TRBV19 and TRBJ2-7; D call uncertain. The CDR3 consists of 13 residues. CDR1 is LNHDA and CDR2 is SQIVND in the germline V gene (reference sequence). Trimming stripped 6 bases from V and 1 base from J, with 10 bases between. This chain's CDR3 is CASRPRGSYEQYF. CDR3 in DNA: TGTGCCAGTAGGCCGCGCGGATCCTACGAGCAGTACTTC.

V gene TRBV6-4 combines with J gene TRBJ2-2; tentative D call: TRBD1 (5 bases). Trimming left V 4 bases short and J 0 bases short, with 6 bases between. CDR3 length equals 14 residues. Germline V lookup: CDR1 MRHNA, CDR2 SNTAGT. In DNA form, the CDR3 reads TGTGCCAGCAGTGCCAGGGCGAACACCGGGGAGCTGTTTTTT. Its translation: CASSARANTGELFF.

The chain is built from TRBV2 and TRBJ1-5; the match to TRBD1 covers 10 bases. Germline assignment: CDR1 SNHLY and CDR2 FYNNEI. The CDR3 has 13 amino acids. Germline trimming cut 10 bases from V and 7 bases from J; bases unmatched to any gene: 7. The CDR3 protein is CAIRQGARQPQHF. The CDR3 DNA sequence: TGTGCCATTCGACAGGGGGCTCGACAGCCCCAGCATTTT.

This chain connects TRBV25-1 to TRBJ1-2, with 9 bases fitting TRBD1. The germline V gene encodes CDR1 MGHDK and CDR2 SYGVNS. The junction had 12 bases not matched to a gene; V was cut back by 2 bases and J by 8 bases. This CDR3 has 16 residues. CDR3 protein: CASSEHGQGLVRGYTF. The CDR3 nucleotides are TGTGCCAGCAGTGAACACGGACAGGGGCTAGTGAGGGGCTACACCTTC.

This sequence joins TRBV4-1 and TRBJ2-7, with D possibly being TRBD1 (6 bases). The V gene lost 4 bases and the J gene lost 0 bases, with 10 bases spanning the gap. Germline values: CDR1 MGHRA, CDR2 YSYEKL. This CDR3 contains 14 residues. This CDR3 reads CASSPTGSSYEQYF. The CDR3, as DNA: TGCGCCAGCAGCCCAACAGGGAGCTCCTACGAGCAGTACTTC.

The chain combines TRBV15 with TRBJ2-7; possible D gene TRBD1, 6 bases. The germline V gene encodes CDR1 LNHNV and CDR2 YYDKDF (reference sequence). The CDR3 runs to 14 residues. V was shortened by 5 bases and J by 2 bases, with 13 bases between the two germline ends. The CDR3 nucleotides are TGTGCCACCAGCGGGTCAGGGGCCCCCTACGAGCAGTACTTC. It codes for CATSGSGAPYEQYF. Variable domain in full (rest from reference TRBV15 and TRBJ2-7): DAMVIQNPRYQVTQFGKPVTLSCSQTLNHNVMYWYQQKSSQAPKLLFHYYDKDFNNEADTPDNFQSRRPNTSFCFLDIRSPGLGDTAMYLCATSGSGAPYEQYFGPGTRLTVT.

V and J are TRBV18 and TRBJ1-2; possible D gene TRBD1, 5 bases. CDR3 length: 13 amino acids. Germline lookup yields CDR1 KGHSH and CDR2 LQKENI. V dropped 4 bases and J dropped 3 bases, with 9 bases sitting between them. CDR3: CASSLIGDYGYTF. Here the CDR3 DNA reads TGTGCCAGCTCACTGATAGGGGACTATGGCTACACCTTC.

The J gene is TRBJ1-3, the V gene TRBV19; D gene ambiguous. Looked up from germline, CDR1 is LNHDA and CDR2 is SQIVND (reference sequence). V was trimmed by 5 bases and J by 4 bases, leaving 6 bases between them. The CDR3 extends over 12 amino acids. The CDR3 region is CASSVAGNTIYF. The CDR3 nucleotides are TGTGCCAGTAGTGTTGCCGGAAACACCATATATTTT.

This chain links TRBV30 with TRBJ1-3, with D possibly matching TRBD1 (6 bases). Germline V gene lookup returns CDR1 GTSNPN and CDR2 SVGIG (reference sequence). The CDR3 sequence is 12 residues long. Trimming took off 7 bases at V and 4 bases at J, with 11 bases between the two ends. The CDR3 spells CASRGYGNTIYF. DNA for the CDR3: TGTGCCTCGAGGGGGTACGGAAACACCATATATTTT.

The chain carries TRBV7-8 and TRBJ2-5; D is ambiguous. The CDR3 totals 16 residues. Germline CDR1 reads SGHVS; CDR2 reads FQNEAQ. The ends were cut back, 5 bases at V and 3 bases at J, with 19 bases in the middle. CDR3 in amino acids: CASSPLSGPSEETQYF. The CDR3 DNA sequence: TGTGCCAGCAGCCCACTTAGTGGGCCCTCGGAAGAGACCCAGTACTTC.

The chain carries TRBV6-2 or TRBV6-3 and TRBJ1-5, with a possible D match to TRBD1 (6 bases). Germline values: CDR1 MNHEY, CDR2 SVGEGT. Trimming removed 2 bases at V and 0 bases at J, with 23 bases between. The CDR3 length is 20 residues. CDR3 residues: CASSYRTVTAMGYSNQPQHF. In nucleotides, the CDR3 is TGTGCCAGCAGTTACCGGACAGTTACTGCCATGGGGTATAGCAATCAGCCCCAGCATTTT.

The V call is TRBV14, the J call TRBJ2-7; D is ambiguous. With 4 bases removed from V and 5 bases from J, the gap between germline ends came to 12 bases. Germline V gene data show CDR1 as SGHDN and CDR2 as FVKESK. The CDR3 is 13 amino acids. Written as DNA, the CDR3 is TGTGCCAGCAGCCTGTTAGGGTCCCACGAGCAGTACTTC. This translates into CASSLLGSHEQYF.

This sequence joins TRBV28 and TRBJ2-3, with 13 bases aligning to TRBD2. V shed 11 bases, J shed 9 bases, and the junction held 14 bases outside the gene matches. There are 15 residues in the CDR3. Germline lookup yields CDR1 MDHEN and CDR2 SYDVKM. CDR3 loop: CAVGAGLAGSETQYF. The CDR3 DNA reads TGTGCCGTTGGGGCGGGACTAGCGGGATCGGAGACGCAGTATTTT.

The chain combines TRBV9 with TRBJ2-1; 13 positions agree with TRBD2. Trimming at V came to 5 bases and at J to 8 bases, leaving 10 bases not matched to a gene. Germline CDR1 SGDLS, CDR2 YYNGEE. The CDR3 runs 16 residues. CDR3: CASSGTSGAYRHEQFF. The DNA of the CDR3 is TGTGCCAGCAGTGGGACTAGCGGGGCTTACCGCCATGAGCAGTTCTTC.

V usage is TRBV30 and J usage is TRBJ2-2, with D perhaps TRBD2 (7 bases). Trimming removed 5 bases at V and 5 bases at J, with 15 bases between. The CDR3 length is 14 residues. Per germline, CDR1 GTSNPN and CDR2 SVGIG (reference sequence). CDR3 residues: CAWGLGGATGELFF. CDR3 sequence (DNA): TGTGCCTGGGGACTTGGGGGGGCAACCGGGGAGCTGTTTTTT.

CDR3 residues: CASSYVAGSNSPLHF. CDR3 DNA: TGTGCCAGCTCTTATGTGGCAGGGAGCAATTCACCCCTCCACTTT. V is TRBV18 and J is TRBJ1-6; TRBD1 is a possible D gene (5 bases). CDR1 and CDR2 from the germline V gene are KGHSH and LQKENI. The CDR3 totals 15 residues. V was cut by 6 bases and J by 7 bases, with 16 bases left in between. The complete variable domain, with remaining parts taken from reference TRBV18 and TRBJ1-6, reads NAGVMQNPRHLVRRRGQEARLRCSPMKGHSHVYWYRQLPEEGLKFMVYLQKENIIDESGMPKERFSAEFPKEGPSILRIQQVVRGDSAAYFCASSYVAGSNSPLHFGNGTRLTVT.

The J gene is TRBJ1-5, the V gene TRBV28; the D gene is possibly TRBD1 (5 bases). V lost 9 bases and J lost 9, with 15 bases in between. The CDR3 totals 12 residues. Germline-derived CDR1 and CDR2 are MDHEN and SYDVKM. The CDR3 is CASELLGRPQHF. CDR3 sequence (DNA): TGTGCCAGTGAACTGTTGGGACGGCCCCAGCATTTT.

The CDR3 reads CASSKALAGRNEQFF. CDR3 coding DNA: TGTGCCAGCAGCAAAGCCCTAGCGGGAAGAAATGAGCAGTTCTTC. V gene TRBV21-1 combines with J gene TRBJ2-1; no check of the table's D call, TRBD2, against the DNA was made. TRBV21-1 is marked as a pseudogene. This CDR3 has 15 residues.

The rearrangement joins TRBV18 to TRBJ2-5, with D perhaps matching TRBD1 (6 bases). The CDR3 totals 14 residues. V was clipped by 2 bases and J by 5 bases, with 12 bases between them. Germline-derived CDR1 and CDR2 are KGHSH and LQKENI. CDR3 sequence (DNA): TGTGCCAGCTCACCAACCAGGGGTTCGGAGACCCAGTACTTC. This codes for CASSPTRGSETQYF. Drawing the rest from reference TRBV18 and TRBJ2-5, the complete variable domain is NAGVMQNPRHLVRRRGQEARLRCSPMKGHSHVYWYRQLPEEGLKFMVYLQKENIIDESGMPKERFSAEFPKEGPSILRIQQVVRGDSAAYFCASSPTRGSETQYFGPGTRLLVL.

This clone was observed a single time. The DNA for the CDR3 is TGTGCCTGGAGTGGGGGACTAGCGGGAGTCGTGGGCGAGCAGTACTTC. This translates into CAWSGGLAGVVGEQYF. This chain joins TRBV30 and TRBJ2-7; 14 bases line up with TRBD2. This CDR3 spans 16 amino acids. The V segment lost 1 base and the J segment 6 bases; nucleotides outside the gene matches: 8. The V gene's germline CDR1 is GTSNPN and CDR2 SVGIG (reference sequence).

The CDR3 region has the DNA TGTGCCAGCAGTAAAATTGGTTACGAGCAGTACTTC. Its protein is CASSKIGYEQYF. The chain uses TRBV7-9 and TRBJ2-7; D is undetermined. CDR1 is SEHNR, CDR2 FQNEAQ, per germline (reference sequence). CDR3 size: 12 residues. Deletions cut 6 bases from V and 4 bases from J, with 10 bases between.

A single count supports this clone. The chain couples TRBV7-9 to TRBJ2-7; 7 positions match TRBD2. This CDR3 comprises 16 residues. V shed 1 base and J 3 bases; nucleotides not matched to a gene: 9. Germline V gene sequence: CDR1 SEHNR, CDR2 FQNEAQ (reference sequence). The CDR3 spells CASSLGLAGRDYEQYF. The CDR3, as DNA: TGTGCCAGCAGCTTAGGGTTGGCAGGGAGGGACTACGAGCAGTACTTC.

The genes are TRBV7-6 and TRBJ2-7; possibly TRBD2 for D (5 bases). Germline loops: CDR1 SGHVS, CDR2 FNYEAQ. The V end lost 0 bases, the J end lost 2 bases, and 14 bases lay between the germline ends. The CDR3 extends over 16 amino acids. The CDR3 DNA is TGTGCCAGCAGCTTAGCGCGGGCAGGCGCCACCTACGAGCAGTACTTC. This encodes CASSLARAGATYEQYF.

This clone showed up just a few times. The chain uses TRBV6-5 and TRBJ2-2; possibly TRBD1 or TRBD2 for D (6 bases each). The CDR3 spans 15 residues. Trimming took off 1 base at V and 4 bases at J, with 10 bases between the two ends. The germline V gene encodes CDR1 MNHEY and CDR2 SVGAGI. CDR3 sequence (DNA): TGTGCCAGCAGTTACTGGGGGGCGGGCACCGGGGAGCTGTTTTTT. Amino acids: CASSYWGAGTGELFF.

This clone was observed a handful of times. The chain is built from TRBV4-1 and TRBJ1-1, with TRBD1 identical over 7 bases. The CDR3 totals 16 residues. With V trimmed by 7 bases and J by 1 base, 12 bases remained unmatched. From germline, CDR1 is MGHRA and CDR2 YSYEKL. CDR3 sequence: CASKERQGVRNTEAFF. In DNA, the CDR3 is TGCGCCAGCAAAGAGCGGCAGGGGGTACGGAACACTGAAGCTTTCTTT.

CDR3 residues: CASSEALAGTNTGELFF. CDR3 bases: TGTGCCAGCAGTGAAGCGTTAGCGGGTACGAACACCGGGGAGCTGTTTTTT. The gene calls are TRBV2 and TRBJ2-2, with TRBD2 matching 7 bases. The CDR3 loop spans 17 amino acids. Germline CDR1 reads SNHLY; CDR2 reads FYNNEI. V trimming: 0 bases; J trimming: 0 bases; junction bases outside the gene matches: 4.